The 30 T cell receptor beta chains reported below all come from one sample, sequenced in a study of vaccination effects on CD4 cells after COVID-19 (dated by TCRdb to between 2021 and 2022). The library was produced with the immunoSEQ multiplex PCR assay. TCRdb took this table from immuneACCESS and kept in-frame rearrangements with V and J called. Such tables lack part of the clones; where checked against another copy, unresolved V genes explain under half of the gap, and the rest is unexplained. This sample has some 34,000 clones in its table, and roughly 78% of those were observed once. 1.5% of the sample belongs to the ten largest clones. The ViraFEST assay stimulated PBMC with viral peptide pools and then used TCR sequencing to identify antigen-specific CD4+ T cell clonotypes by expansion. After roughly 11 days of culture, CD4+ T cells were isolated with the EasySep CD4+ T cell isolation kit. Two doses of either the BNT162b2 or the mRNA-1273 mRNA SARS-CoV-2 vaccine were administered to participants.

No antigen is known for these receptors. Sequenced here: CD4+ T cells from PBMCs cultured with HCoV-NL63 spike peptides, sampled after COVID-19 vaccination. The sample's cell subset or site label, decoded: HCoV-NL63 spike overlapping peptide pool stimulation. The receptors originated from a human donor who received a COVID-19 vaccine. Some clones in this sample may be carry-over from other donors' samples.

The J gene is TRBJ2-5, the V gene TRBV5-1; the match to TRBD1 covers 7 bases. The length of the CDR3 is 17 residues. Germline trimming cut 1 base from V and 1 base from J; bases unmatched to any gene: 10. The germline gives CDR1 SGHRS, CDR2 YFSETQ. CDR3 coding DNA: TGCGCCAGCAGCTTGAACATGCAGGGGGAAGTCCAAGAGACCCAGTACTTC. Translation: CASSLNMQGEVQETQYF.

This chain uses TRBV6-2 or TRBV6-3 with TRBJ2-1; TRBD2 matches 7 bases. The V gene's germline CDR1 is MNHEY and CDR2 SVGEGT. The junction had 6 bases not matched to a gene; V was cut back by 5 bases and J by 2 bases. The CDR3 sequence is 15 residues long. This CDR3 reads CASSRGRGTYNEQFF. The CDR3 region has the DNA TGTGCCAGCAGTCGAGGGCGGGGGACCTACAATGAGCAGTTCTTC.

The rearrangement joins TRBV4-3 to TRBJ1-2; maybe TRBD1 (5 bases). Germline-derived CDR1 and CDR2 are LGHNA and YSLEER. This CDR3 region has 16 residues. Trimming left V 4 bases short and J 6 bases short, with 21 bases between. CDR3 loop: CASSPRGISLNNGYTF. The CDR3 DNA sequence: TGCGCCAGCAGCCCGCGGGGCATCTCTTTGAATAATGGCTACACCTTC.

The rearrangement links TRBV3-1 (or the pseudogene TRBV3-2) to TRBJ1-1; D remains ambiguous. The germline CDR1 and CDR2 sequences are LGHDT and YNNKEL (reference sequence). V was cut by 3 bases and J by 4 bases, with 9 bases left in between. This CDR3 is 13 amino acids long. CDR3 in DNA: TGTGCCAGCAGCCATAGGAGGGCCACTGAAGCTTTCTTT. Its translation is CASSHRRATEAFF.

The chain has TRBV5-1 and TRBJ1-1; D unclear. Trimming removed 0 bases at V and 3 bases at J, with 6 bases between. The CDR3 totals 13 residues. Per germline, CDR1 SGHRS and CDR2 YFSETQ. CDR3 loop: CASSLAGDTEAFF. Here the CDR3 DNA reads TGCGCCAGCAGCTTGGCTGGGGACACTGAAGCTTTCTTT.

With regard to this clone: At one of its ends the junction is not consistent with the germline gene, which may arise from a read error. The chain recombines TRBV5-8 with TRBJ1-1; D gene uncertain. Germline CDR1 is SGHTS and CDR2 is YDEGEE. The CDR3 has 16 residues. CDR3 amino acids: CASPSGPGTSNAEAFF. The DNA of the CDR3 is TGTGCCAGCCCATCCGGGCCAGGAACCTCGAACGCTGAAGCTTTCTTT.

V is TRBV7-8 and J is TRBJ1-6; D possibly corresponds to TRBD1 (6 bases). The CDR3 has 13 amino acids. V lost 2 bases and J 7 bases, leaving 6 bases between the germline ends. CDR1 is SGHVS and CDR2 is FQNEAQ in the germline V gene. CDR3 protein: CASSLTGNSPLHF. CDR3 DNA sequence: TGTGCCAGCAGCTTAACAGGGAATTCACCCCTCCACTTT.

The CDR3: CASSPGGGSNTGELFF. The CDR3 DNA sequence: TGTGCCAGCAGCCCTGGCGGGGGCTCGAACACCGGGGAGCTGTTTTTT. V usage is TRBV5-4 and J usage is TRBJ2-2; a weak D match, TRBD2 (7 bases). Germline assignment: CDR1 SGHNT and CDR2 YYREEE (reference sequence). V lost 4 bases and J lost 0, with 13 bases in between. The CDR3 covers 16 residues.

The chain couples TRBV3-1 (or the pseudogene TRBV3-2) to TRBJ1-2; D may be TRBD1 (6 bases). The germline V gene encodes CDR1 LGHDT and CDR2 YNNKEL (reference sequence). The length of the CDR3 is 14 residues. Trimming removed 0 bases from V and 8 bases from J, with 13 bases in between. The CDR3: CASSQDGGLGGYTF. The CDR3 region has the DNA TGTGCCAGCAGCCAAGACGGGGGGCTGGGGGGCTACACCTTC.

The chain joins TRBV5-1 to TRBJ1-5; possibly TRBD1 for D (5 bases). The ends were cut back, 1 base at V and 0 bases at J, with 14 bases in the middle. In germline, CDR1 is SGHRS, CDR2 YFSETQ. This CDR3 has 17 amino acids. CDR3 protein: CASSLSGATDSNQPQHF. In DNA form, the CDR3 reads TGCGCCAGCAGCTTGAGTGGGGCAACGGATAGCAATCAGCCCCAGCATTTT. Filled out from reference TRBV5-1 and TRBJ1-5, the complete variable domain reads KAGVTQTPRYLIKTRGQQVTLSCSPISGHRSVSWYQQTPGQGLQFLFEYFSETQRNKGNFPGRFSGRQFSNSRSEMNVSTLELGDSALYLCASSLSGATDSNQPQHFGDGTRLSIL.

The rearrangement links TRBV5-8 to TRBJ2-3, with 8 bases matching TRBD1. V lost 2 bases, J lost 1 base, and 6 bases stayed unmatched. The CDR3 is 16 amino acids. Germline V gene sequence: CDR1 SGHTS, CDR2 YDEGEE. The CDR3 is CASSLLPGQGTDTQYF. In DNA, the CDR3 is TGTGCCAGCAGCTTACTCCCGGGACAGGGCACAGATACGCAGTATTTT.

The chain couples TRBV4-1 to TRBJ2-5; 8 bases line up with TRBD1. V lost 1 base, J lost 1 base, and 5 bases stayed unmatched. CDR3 length equals 16 residues. Germline V gene data show CDR1 as MGHRA and CDR2 as YSYEKL. This chain's CDR3 is CASSQGGTGIQETQYF. CDR3 in DNA: TGCGCCAGCAGCCAAGGCGGGACAGGCATCCAAGAGACCCAGTACTTC.

The chain combines TRBV6-4 with TRBJ2-5; perhaps TRBD2 as D (5 bases). The CDR3 has 15 amino acids. CDR1 is MRHNA, CDR2 SNTAGT, per germline. Trimming removed 3 bases from V and 2 bases from J, with 13 bases in between. In DNA form, the CDR3 reads TGTGCCAGCAGTGATCGCCCGGAGGTACAAGAGACCCAGTACTTC. It encodes CASSDRPEVQETQYF.

J is TRBJ2-7 and V is TRBV10-2, with a weak D call TRBD2 (5 bases). The CDR3 loop spans 13 amino acids. The germline V and J ends were trimmed by 6 bases and 0 bases, with 9 bases remaining between them. Germline values: CDR1 WSHSY, CDR2 SAAADI. In nucleotides, the CDR3 is TGCGCCAGCAGGGACTCCGGCTCCTACGAGCAGTACGTC. Amino acid sequence: CASRDSGSYEQYV.

The chain is built from TRBV6-6 and TRBJ1-3, with D possibly TRBD1 on 5 matching bases. V was pared by 10 bases and J by 0 bases, with 16 bases between. Germline CDR1 reads MNHNY; CDR2 reads SVGAGI (reference sequence). The CDR3 sequence is 15 residues long. For the CDR3, the DNA is TGTGCCACTTACAGACAGCGGGACTCTGGAAACACCATATATTTT. As protein: CATYRQRDSGNTIYF.

The V call is TRBV19, the J call TRBJ2-7; TRBD1 aligns across 7 bases. V trimming: 6 bases; J trimming: 4 bases; junction bases outside the gene matches: 12. The CDR3 loop spans 15 amino acids. Per the germline V gene, CDR1 is LNHDA and CDR2 is SQIVND (reference sequence). In nucleotides, the CDR3 is TGTGCCAGTAGCACTGACCGGGACAGCGCTTACGAGCAGTACGTC. It yields the protein CASSTDRDSAYEQYV.

This clone was counted once. The J gene is TRBJ2-1, the V gene TRBV9; TRBD1 matches at 7 bases. V dropped 0 bases and J dropped 15; count of bases not matched to a gene: 12. The CDR3 is 14 amino acids. Per the germline V gene, CDR1 is SGDLS and CDR2 is YYNGEE. This CDR3 reads CASSVEPLRGSLFF. Here the CDR3 DNA reads TGTGCCAGCAGCGTAGAACCCCTCAGGGGGAGTCTGTTCTTC.

This rearrangement joins TRBV19 to TRBJ1-6; 7 bases line up with TRBD1. Germline lookup yields CDR1 LNHDA and CDR2 SQIVND (reference sequence). CDR3 length: 15 amino acids. The ends lost 9 bases at V and 5 bases at J; junction bases unmatched: 10. This CDR3 reads CASTRTGANNSPLHF. The CDR3 DNA is TGTGCCAGCACTAGAACAGGGGCCAATAATTCACCCCTCCACTTT.

The V and J genes are TRBV6-6 and TRBJ2-5; D perhaps matches TRBD2 (7 bases). V was cut by 5 bases and J by 1 base, with 14 bases left in between. Germline V gene lookup returns CDR1 MNHNY and CDR2 SVGAGI (reference sequence). The CDR3 has 15 residues. The CDR3 loop is CASSRGGLFQETQYF. The CDR3 DNA reads as TGTGCCAGCAGTAGGGGGGGGCTGTTCCAAGAGACCCAGTACTTC.

This chain connects TRBV5-1 to TRBJ2-1; 13 bases are a match to TRBD2. The CDR3 extends over 14 amino acids. J was trimmed by 10 bases and V by 4 bases; bases with no gene match: 5. Germline CDR1 is SGHRS and CDR2 is YFSETQ. CDR3 coding DNA: TGCGCCAGCAGCGGAAGACTAGCGGGGGGAGAGCAGTTCTTC. This sequence encodes CASSGRLAGGEQFF.

The rearrangement uses TRBV6-4 and TRBJ2-3; possibly TRBD1 or TRBD2 for D (5 bases each). CDR1 MRHNA and CDR2 SNTAGT come from the germline V gene. The V end was cut by 5 bases, the J end by 6 bases, with 9 bases between. The CDR3 runs 12 residues. CDR3 in amino acids: CASSLEGDTQYF. The DNA of the CDR3 is TGTGCCAGCAGTCTAGAGGGGGATACGCAGTATTTT.

The chain links TRBV15 to TRBJ2-7; TRBD1 matches at 7 bases. CDR1 is LNHNV and CDR2 is YYDKDF in the germline V gene (reference sequence). This CDR3 has 14 amino acids. Trimming removed 3 bases from V and 4 bases from J; junction bases left unmatched: 6. Written as DNA, the CDR3 is TGTGCCACCAGCAGGGAGACAGGGTTTTACGAGCAGTACGTC. Translation: CATSRETGFYEQYV.

The rearrangement links TRBV19 to TRBJ1-2; 7 positions match TRBD1. This CDR3 has 13 residues. Germline V gives CDR1 LNHDA, CDR2 SQIVND (reference sequence). Trimming took 11 bases from V and 1 from J; bases not matched to a gene: 7. The CDR3, as DNA: TGTGCCGCCAGACAGGGAAGTAACTATGGCTACACCTTC. It is translated as CAARQGSNYGYTF.

The chain links TRBV28 to TRBJ1-5; D ambiguous. The CDR3 is 14 amino acids. Trimming removed 5 bases from V and 5 bases from J, with 13 bases in between. Germline V gene data show CDR1 as MDHEN and CDR2 as SYDVKM. CDR3 protein: CASSPSQTYQPQHF. CDR3 nucleotide sequence: TGTGCCAGCAGTCCCTCACAGACCTATCAGCCCCAGCATTTT.

The V gene is TRBV7-8, the J gene TRBJ1-3; D gene uncertain. CDR1 and CDR2 (germline): SGHVS, FQNEAQ. CDR3 length: 14 amino acids. V was cut by 5 bases and J by 4 bases, with 12 bases left in between. CDR3 in amino acids: CASSERRLGNTIYF. CDR3 nucleotide sequence: TGTGCCAGCAGCGAAAGGAGACTGGGAAACACCATATATTTT.

Only a few counts were recorded for this clone. The chain uses TRBV6-5 and TRBJ1-5; D gene uncertain. CDR1 and CDR2 (germline): MNHEY, SVGAGI. This CDR3 is built from 13 residues. Trimming stripped 6 bases from V and 6 bases from J, with 12 bases between. The CDR3 nucleotides read TGTGCCAGCAGCTCCCGTCATGGTCAGCCCCAGCATTTT. Amino acids: CASSSRHGQPQHF.

V and J are TRBV5-1 and TRBJ2-3; unclear D gene. The CDR3 is 16 amino acids. Trimming stripped 2 bases from V and 2 bases from J, with 15 bases between. The V gene's germline CDR1 is SGHRS and CDR2 YFSETQ. In DNA form, the CDR3 reads TGCGCCAGCAGCTTTGAACGGGCAGGTAACACAGATACGCAGTATTTT. Translation gives CASSFERAGNTDTQYF.

The chain employs TRBV14 and TRBJ2-3, with D possibly matching TRBD1 (5 bases). This CDR3 has 14 residues. Germline assignment: CDR1 SGHDN and CDR2 FVKESK. The V end lost 5 bases, the J end lost 1 base, and 10 bases lay between the germline ends. For the CDR3, the DNA is TGTGCCAGCAGCGCCCAGACAGGCACAGATACGCAGTATTTT. Translated, it gives CASSAQTGTDTQYF.

The gene calls are TRBV9 and TRBJ1-4; D unclear. Trimming left V 3 bases short and J 5 bases short, with 14 bases between. The CDR3 loop spans 15 amino acids. CDR1 and CDR2 from the germline V gene are SGDLS and YYNGEE. In DNA, the CDR3 is TGTGCCAGCAGCGCCCGGGCAGAGCCAAATGAAAAACTGTTTTTT. Amino acid sequence: CASSARAEPNEKLFF. The complete variable domain, with remaining parts taken from reference TRBV9 and TRBJ1-4, reads DSGVTQTPKHLITATGQRVTLRCSPRSGDLSVYWYQQSLDQGLQFLIQYYNGEERAKGNILERFSAQQFPDLHSELNLSSLELGDSALYFCASSARAEPNEKLFFGSGTQLSVL.

CDR3 residues: CASSPTGGGTSTDTQYF. The CDR3 DNA reads TGCGCCAGCAGCCCTACGGGGGGTGGGACTAGCACAGATACGCAGTATTTT. The J gene is TRBJ2-3, the V gene TRBV5-1; 7 positions agree with TRBD2. CDR1 and CDR2 from the germline V gene are SGHRS and YFSETQ. The CDR3 has 17 residues. Germline trimming cut 4 bases from V and 0 bases from J; bases unmatched to any gene: 11. The whole variable domain, filled in from reference TRBV5-1 and TRBJ2-3, reads KAGVTQTPRYLIKTRGQQVTLSCSPISGHRSVSWYQQTPGQGLQFLFEYFSETQRNKGNFPGRFSGRQFSNSRSEMNVSTLELGDSALYLCASSPTGGGTSTDTQYFGPGTRLTVL.